This T cell receptor (beta chain) is from a study of blood T cell repertoires in COVID-19. Across the whole study: Some COVID-19 samples were acute and others convalescent; all came from the United States, Italy and Spain. The cDNA or gDNA used as material had been derived from T cells, B-cell-depleted T cells, or PBMCs.

Per the original data handling: Estimates of nucleated cell counts were drawn from the amplification of reference gene primers. The table came from immunoSEQ multiplex PCR; TCRdb's copy has only in-frame clones and leaves some out. The D gene and trimming were derived from the DNA, and the V and J assignments and clone size from that table. The sample has over 90,000 clones; nearly 90% are singletons. Germline loops: CDR1 MNHEY, CDR2 SVGAGI. The CDR3 covers 13 residues. Trimming cost V 9 bases and J 8 bases; bases outside gene matches: 10. The chain carries TRBV6-5 and TRBJ1-2, with 9 bases identical to TRBD1. The specimen sequenced was peripheral blood. The TCR sequence derives from a man aged 45-65 years with active COVID-19. CDR3 residues: CASTAGQGIGYTF. The CDR3 coding sequence is TGTGCCAGTACCGCGGGACAGGGCATAGGCTACACCTTC.